The 10 T cell receptor beta chains in this list originate from one sample, sequenced in a study of blood T cell repertoires in COVID-19. Sequencing was performed with immunoSEQ multiplex PCR; in TCRdb, only in-frame clones are kept and a portion is missing. This sample has approximately 480,000 clones, with approximately 86% found just once. The sequenced material came from PBMCs or T cells enriched from blood (not recorded which). These receptor sequences come from a woman aged 18-29 years who had recovered from COVID-19.

V usage is TRBV28 and J usage is TRBJ2-1; TRBD2 might be the D (6 bases). The CDR3 sequence is 13 residues long. Germline V CDR1 and CDR2: MDHEN, SYDVKM. V was trimmed by 4 bases and J by 7 bases, leaving 11 bases between them. The CDR3 DNA sequence: TGTGCCAGCAGTTACCCTGGGGGGAATGAGCAGTTCTTC. Translation gives CASSYPGGNEQFF.

The rearrangement links TRBV5-1 to TRBJ2-2; maybe TRBD1 (6 bases). The germline V gene has CDR1 SGHRS and CDR2 YFSETQ. V was shortened by 3 bases and J by 2 bases, with 8 bases between the two germline ends. The CDR3 has 14 amino acids. CDR3 DNA: TGCGCCAGCAGCTCGGACAGAAACACCGGGGAGCTGTTTTTT. Its protein product is CASSSDRNTGELFF.

The V and J genes are TRBV9 and TRBJ2-1, with D unresolved. Trimming took off 0 bases at V and 0 bases at J, with 10 bases between the two ends. The CDR3 consists of 16 residues. Germline assignment: CDR1 SGDLS and CDR2 YYNGEE. The CDR3 loop reads CASSVELTFSYNEQFF. CDR3 sequence (DNA): TGTGCCAGCAGCGTAGAACTCACTTTCTCCTACAATGAGCAGTTCTTC. Together with reference TRBV9 and TRBJ2-1, the CDR3 gives the full variable domain: DSGVTQTPKHLITATGQRVTLRCSPRSGDLSVYWYQQSLDQGLQFLIQYYNGEERAKGNILERFSAQQFPDLHSELNLSSLELGDSALYFCASSVELTFSYNEQFFGPGTRLTVL.

The chain uses TRBV7-2 and TRBJ1-1; a weak D match, TRBD1 (6 bases). Germline V gene lookup returns CDR1 SGHTA and CDR2 FQGNSA. This CDR3 contains 15 residues. V gave up 1 base and J gave up 3 bases, with 12 bases separating them. CDR3 DNA sequence: TGTGCCAGCAGCTTAGGAGGGCCAGGGGACACTGAAGCTTTCTTT. Protein sequence: CASSLGGPGDTEAFF.

The V gene is TRBV6-4, the J gene TRBJ2-1, with 8 bases aligning to TRBD2. J was trimmed by 6 bases and V by 2 bases; bases with no gene match: 6. Germline CDR1 is MRHNA and CDR2 is SNTAGT. This CDR3 contains 15 residues. CDR3: CASSDEQAGGNEQFF. In nucleotides, the CDR3 is TGTGCCAGCAGTGACGAGCAGGCGGGGGGCAATGAGCAGTTCTTC.

The genes are TRBV6-5 and TRBJ1-3, with D unresolved. V was shortened by 7 bases and J by 0 bases, with 10 bases between the two germline ends. The germline CDR1 and CDR2 sequences are MNHEY and SVGAGI. The CDR3 is 14 residues long. CDR3 residues: CASTGIYSGNTIYF. The CDR3 DNA is TGTGCCAGCACTGGTATCTACTCTGGAAACACCATATATTTT.

This clone appeared a few times. V usage is TRBV30 and J usage is TRBJ1-4; the D is unclear. The V gene's germline CDR1 is GTSNPN and CDR2 SVGIG (reference sequence). Trimming cost V 4 bases and J 8 bases, with 17 bases left between them. This CDR3 contains 14 residues. In DNA, the CDR3 is TGTGCCTGGATGGGAGGTGGTAATGGGGAAAAACTGTTTTTT. It specifies CAWMGGGNGEKLFF.

The chain has TRBV6-4 and TRBJ2-6; 11 bases agree with TRBD1. The trim removed 5 bases at V and 2 bases at J, leaving 2 bases unmatched. The germline V gene has CDR1 MRHNA and CDR2 SNTAGT. The CDR3 runs 16 residues. The CDR3 loop is CASSRTGGPGANVLTF. DNA for the CDR3: TGTGCCAGCAGTAGGACAGGGGGCCCTGGGGCCAACGTCCTGACTTTC.

The gene calls are TRBV4-2 and TRBJ2-6; D is unclear. There are 15 residues in the CDR3. V dropped 4 bases and J dropped 0 bases, with 7 bases sitting between them. Germline CDR1 LGHNA, CDR2 YNFKEQ. The CDR3 nucleotides read TGTGCCAGCAGCCCTTGGAGCTCTGGGGCCAACGTCCTGACTTTC. The encoded protein is CASSPWSSGANVLTF.

CDR3: CAWSEGLSYGYTF. CDR3 sequence (DNA): TGTGCCTGGAGTGAGGGGCTGAGCTATGGCTACACCTTC. This chain uses TRBV30 with TRBJ1-2; possibly TRBD1 for D (5 bases). The germline V gene has CDR1 GTSNPN and CDR2 SVGIG (reference sequence). V was pared by 1 base and J by 4 bases, with 10 bases between. CDR3 length: 13 amino acids.